One and the same sample provided the 11 T cell receptor beta chains below, sequenced in a study of metastatic and nonmetastatic thyroid tumors. Patients had received no treatment of any kind before thyroid surgery. TCRdb re-analyzed the PCR reads using MiXCR. The data contain about 70,000 clones, less than 20% of them seen just once; the ten biggest clones take up around 13%. Specimen: blood. These receptors were taken from a female donor with papillary thyroid cancer or a benign thyroid nodule (not recorded which). Some clones in this sample may be carry-over from other donors' samples.

This clone appeared many times. The V and J genes are TRBV5-1 and TRBJ2-7, with TRBD2 matching 7 bases. V shed 0 bases and J 0 bases; nucleotides not matched to a gene: 3. The CDR3 is 15 residues long. Germline lookup yields CDR1 SGHRS and CDR2 YFSETQ. The DNA for the CDR3 is TGCGCCAGCAGCTTGGAAGCGGGGAGCTCCTACGAGCAGTACTTC. Translation gives CASSLEAGSSYEQYF.

The sample holds many counts of this clone. The genes are TRBV25-1 and TRBJ1-2; D is possibly TRBD1 (6 bases). There are 17 residues in the CDR3. The V end lost 1 base, the J end lost 2 bases, and 17 bases lay between the germline ends. Looked up from germline, CDR1 is MGHDK and CDR2 is SYGVNS. CDR3 coding DNA: TGTGCCAGCAGTGAATTGGTGGGTTCAGGGACAAACTATGGCTACACCTTC. Its protein is CASSELVGSGTNYGYTF.

This clone has a count of ten or more. V gene TRBV12-3 or TRBV12-4 combines with J gene TRBJ2-7; D is perhaps TRBD2 (6 bases). The V and J ends lost 2 bases and 9 bases respectively, with 14 bases between them. The CDR3 sequence is 13 residues long. CDR3 in DNA: TGTGCCAGCAGTTTACAGGAACGGGGGTCGCAGTACTTC. It codes for CASSLQERGSQYF.

This clone was detected ten times or more. This rearrangement joins TRBV5-1 to TRBJ2-6; 8 nucleotides agree with TRBD1. In germline, CDR1 is SGHRS, CDR2 YFSETQ. Unmatched junction bases numbered 12, after V lost 4 bases and J lost 0 bases. CDR3 length: 19 residues. The CDR3 DNA follows: TGCGCCAGCAGCGAAGAGACAGGGGTCCAGCTCTCTGGGGCCAACGTCCTGACTTTC. Translated, it gives CASSEETGVQLSGANVLTF. The complete variable domain, with remaining parts taken from reference TRBV5-1 and TRBJ2-6, reads KAGVTQTPRYLIKTRGQQVTLSCSPISGHRSVSWYQQTPGQGLQFLFEYFSETQRNKGNFPGRFSGRQFSNSRSEMNVSTLELGDSALYLCASSEETGVQLSGANVLTFGAGSRLTVL.

In DNA form, the CDR3 reads TGTGCCAGCAGCCCCTGTGCTGCTTACAATGAGCAGTTCTTC. It specifies CASSPCAAYNEQFF. The gene calls are TRBV7-8 and TRBJ2-1, with D uncertain. The V gene lost 5 bases and the J gene lost 4 bases, with 12 bases spanning the gap. CDR3 size: 14 residues. CDR1 and CDR2 from the germline V gene are SGHVS and FQNEAQ.

At least ten counts were recorded for this clone. The chain employs TRBV20-1 and TRBJ2-7; tentatively, D is TRBD2 (7 bases). The V gene lost 1 base and the J gene lost 4 bases, with 20 bases spanning the gap. Germline loops: CDR1 DFQATT, CDR2 SNEGSKA (reference sequence). The CDR3 spans 16 residues. CDR3 DNA sequence: TGCAGTGCTAGAGTCCTGGGGAGCGGGGACAATTACGAGCAGTACTTC. Translating it yields CSARVLGSGDNYEQYF.

The chain carries TRBV30 and TRBJ2-7; TRBD1 might be the D (6 bases). This CDR3 has 14 amino acids. The germline V and J ends were trimmed by 0 bases and 0 bases, with 9 bases remaining between them. CDR1 and CDR2 from the germline V gene are GTSNPN and SVGIG (reference sequence). The CDR3 coding sequence is TGTGCCTGGAGTGTAGGGGGTAGCTCCTACGAGCAGTACTTC. Protein sequence: CAWSVGGSSYEQYF.

The rearrangement links TRBV5-1 to TRBJ2-1; TRBD2 matches at 10 bases. The junction had 8 bases not matched to a gene; V was cut back by 0 bases and J by 5 bases. The CDR3 is 17 amino acids. CDR1 SGHRS and CDR2 YFSETQ come from the germline V gene. As DNA, the CDR3 is TGCGCCAGCAGCTTGGAGGCTAGCGGGAGCCTGAACAATGAGCAGTTCTTC. Protein sequence: CASSLEASGSLNNEQFF.

Ten or more counts support this clone. This chain uses TRBV2 with TRBJ2-7; perhaps TRBD1 as D (6 bases). CDR3 length: 14 amino acids. The germline V gene encodes CDR1 SNHLY and CDR2 FYNNEI. The V end lost 7 bases, the J end lost 0 bases, and 13 bases lay between the germline ends. The CDR3 sequence is CASIFRGHSYEQYF. In nucleotides, the CDR3 is TGTGCCAGCATATTCCGGGGACACTCCTACGAGCAGTACTTC.

This clone was counted at least ten times. The chain employs TRBV12-3 or TRBV12-4 and TRBJ1-2; TRBD1 is a possible D gene (6 bases). Trimming cost V 3 bases and J 5 bases, with 10 bases left between them. CDR3 length: 13 residues. CDR3 in DNA: TGTGCCAGCAGTTTCAGGGGTGGGTATGGCTACACCTTC. Translating it yields CASSFRGGYGYTF.

This clone was counted ten times or more. The gene calls are TRBV11-2 and TRBJ2-5, with D possibly being TRBD2 (6 bases). Trimming removed 1 base from V and 3 bases from J, with 15 bases in between. The CDR3 spans 16 residues. The germline gives CDR1 SGHAT, CDR2 FQNNGV. The CDR3 protein is CASSLVGGRTEETQYF. CDR3 nucleotide sequence: TGTGCCAGCAGCTTAGTGGGGGGACGGACCGAAGAGACCCAGTACTTC.